This T cell receptor (beta chain) was observed in a study of T-cell memory formation after mild COVID-19. Across the study: Largely donor-specific TCR clusters were found. Study-wide results and caveats: Second-wave clones that peaked on day 37 lacked confirmed SARS-CoV-2 specificity.

This clonotype was picked up a small number of times. Its target is not known. TCRdb redid the calling of the 5' RACE reads with MiXCR, one entry per CDR3 protein. The sample has 140,000 or so distinct CDR3 sequences, 14% seen once. CDR3 size: 15 residues. Looked up from germline, CDR1 is LGHNA and CDR2 is YSLEER. V trimming: 1 base; J trimming: 5 bases; junction bases outside the gene matches: 7. Sequencing was done on a sample of PBMCs or a T cell subset sorted from them (not recorded which). The clonotype comes from an adult woman who had mild COVID-19 (a few samples of this study predate the infection). Cell type and time point are not known. The V gene is TRBV4-3, the J gene TRBJ2-5, with TRBD2 identical over 7 bases. The CDR3 sequence: CASSQAPTSLETQYF. The CDR3 region has the DNA TGCGCCAGCAGCCAAGCCCCGACTAGCCTGGAGACCCAGTACTTC.